This T cell receptor (beta chain) was captured in a study of blood T cell repertoires in COVID-19. Overall study context: COVID-19 samples, acute and convalescent, were from the United States, Italy and Spain.

Germline V lookup: CDR1 KGHSH, CDR2 LQKENI. V lost 3 bases to trimming and J lost 8 bases, with 8 bases between them. CDR3 size: 13 residues. Under the authors' procedure: Estimation of nucleated cell counts was performed using reference gene primer amplification. Assay used: immunoSEQ multiplex PCR; TCRdb lists only in-frame clones, some missing. Clone size and V and J calls were adopted from that table, with D and trimming inferred from the DNA. The sample carries around 340,000 clones, 86% recorded once. This clonotype was obtained from a woman in her 40s with acute COVID-19. The chain recombines TRBV18 with TRBJ1-6, with D possibly TRBD1 on 6 matching bases. Sample: PBMCs or T cells enriched from blood (not recorded which). The CDR3 here is CASSPRQDSPLHF. Written as DNA, the CDR3 is TGTGCCAGCTCACCGCGACAGGATTCACCCCTCCACTTT.